This T cell receptor beta chain was documented in a study of regulatory T cells in long-lasting Graves disease. Findings and limits, study-wide: A limited number of samples was an acknowledged limitation.

Trimming removed 1 base at V and 1 base at J, with 19 bases between. This CDR3 comprises 18 residues. Germline V gene sequence: CDR1 LGHDT, CDR2 YNNKEL (reference sequence). Specified time point: newly diagnosed GD, antithyroid drugs for less than 3 months. PBMCs provided the RNA from which the TCR library was made. Roughly 9 milliliters of peripheral blood were taken and placed in EDTA tubes. With iRepertoire HTBI primers and Arm-PCR of CDR3 regions, TCR beta libraries were built. TCRdb recomputed calls from the multiplex PCR reads with MiXCR, one row per CDR3 protein. The sample lists about 530,000 distinct CDR3 sequences, about 16% occurring once. As concerns this clonotype: Its antigen is unidentified. This may arise from a read error, as a much more abundant clone is one base away.

These data are also associated with another study on T cells in Graves' hyperthyroidism and ophthalmopathy. That source reports: Most thyroid clonotypes expanded above 0.001 appeared in blood too.

The receptor comes from a woman in her forties or fifties with Graves disease. The V gene is TRBV3-1, the J gene TRBJ1-1, with D tentatively TRBD1 (5 bases). Sequenced material: peripheral blood mononuclear cells (PBMCs), taken at new diagnosis, from a patient treated with antithyroid drugs. The DNA of the CDR3 is TGTGCCAGCAGCCAAGTCTCCTTAATCCGGGACGAGAACACTGAAGCTTTCTTT. It translates to CASSQVSLIRDENTEAFF.